This T cell receptor beta chain was recorded in a study of blood T cell repertoires in COVID-19. Study information: The United States, Italy and Spain provided the acute and convalescent COVID-19 samples. In each case, the material was cDNA or gDNA derived from T cells, B-cell-depleted T cells, or PBMCs.

This CDR3 is 16 amino acids long. V lost 0 bases to trimming and J lost 5 bases, with 18 bases between them. Germline lookup yields CDR1 SGHNT and CDR2 YYREEE (reference sequence). Per the study methods: Estimates of nucleated cell counts were drawn from the amplification of reference gene primers. Profiled with immunoSEQ multiplex PCR; TCRdb holds only in-frame clones, not every one. The V and J calls and the clone size are those of that table, but D and trimming were determined from the DNA. The sample has roughly 100,000 clones, around 87% seen once; the top ten hold around 3%. Sequencing input: peripheral blood. The receptor was derived from a man aged 50-60 years with active or convalescent COVID-19. The gene calls are TRBV5-4 and TRBJ2-7, with a weak D call TRBD1 (6 bases). CDR3 bases: TGTGCCAGCAGCTTGGGTCTCAGGGGAATGGGTGACGAGCAGTACTTC. Protein: CASSLGLRGMGDEQYF.